This T cell receptor beta chain appears in the sequencing data of a study of T cell repertoires in ileal Crohn's disease. As to this clone: Its antigen is undetermined. The junction shows a germline mismatch at one end, possibly a read error.

The CDR3 totals 16 residues. The germline V gene encodes CDR1 SGDLS and CDR2 YYNGEE. Study observations and caveats: Compared with CD4 T cells, sorted CD8 cells carried more expanded clones.

This table comes from immunoSEQ multiplex PCR, and its TCRdb copy is limited to in-frame clones, with some not included. The table lists over 3,500 clones, roughly four fifths of them singletons. The V call is TRBV9, the J call TRBJ2-7, with 7 bases that match TRBD2. The sequence was collected from an adult with Crohn's disease. Sequenced sample: ileal tissue. CDR3 bases: TGTGCCAGCAGCGAGGGAGGGGCCTTAAATCCCCCCGAGCAGTGCTTC. As protein: CASSEGGALNPPEQCF.